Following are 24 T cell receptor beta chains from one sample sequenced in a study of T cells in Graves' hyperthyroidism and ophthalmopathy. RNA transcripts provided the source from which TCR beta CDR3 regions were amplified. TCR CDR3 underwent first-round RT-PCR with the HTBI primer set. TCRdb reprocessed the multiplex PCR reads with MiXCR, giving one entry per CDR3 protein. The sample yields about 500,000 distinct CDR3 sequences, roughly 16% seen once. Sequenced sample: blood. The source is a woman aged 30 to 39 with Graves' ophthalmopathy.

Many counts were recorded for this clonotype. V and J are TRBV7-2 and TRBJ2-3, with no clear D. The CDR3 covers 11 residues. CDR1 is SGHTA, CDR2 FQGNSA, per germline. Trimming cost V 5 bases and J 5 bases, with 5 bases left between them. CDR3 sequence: CASSARDTQYF. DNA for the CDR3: TGTGCCAGCAGCGCTAGAGATACGCAGTATTTT.

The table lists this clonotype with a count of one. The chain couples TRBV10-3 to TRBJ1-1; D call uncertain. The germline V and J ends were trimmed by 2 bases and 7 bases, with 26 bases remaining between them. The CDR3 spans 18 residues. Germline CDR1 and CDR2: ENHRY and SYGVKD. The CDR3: CAISERYWEGEEGIEAFF. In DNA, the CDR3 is TGTGCCATCAGTGAGCGGTATTGGGAGGGAGAGGAGGGAATTGAAGCTTTCTTT.

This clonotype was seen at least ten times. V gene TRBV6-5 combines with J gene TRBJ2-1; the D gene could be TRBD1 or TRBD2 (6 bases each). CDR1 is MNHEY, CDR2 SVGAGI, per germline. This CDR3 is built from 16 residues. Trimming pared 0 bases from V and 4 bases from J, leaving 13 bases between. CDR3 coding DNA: TGTGCCAGCAGTTACTCGAAAGGGGGGTGGTACAATGAGCAGTTCTTC. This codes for CASSYSKGGWYNEQFF.

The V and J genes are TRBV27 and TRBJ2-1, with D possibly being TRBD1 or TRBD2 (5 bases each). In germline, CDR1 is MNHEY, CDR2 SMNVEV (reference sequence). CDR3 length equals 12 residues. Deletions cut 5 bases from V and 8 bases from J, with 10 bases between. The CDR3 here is CASSDGAHEQFF. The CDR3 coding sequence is TGTGCCAGCAGTGACGGGGCCCATGAGCAGTTCTTC.

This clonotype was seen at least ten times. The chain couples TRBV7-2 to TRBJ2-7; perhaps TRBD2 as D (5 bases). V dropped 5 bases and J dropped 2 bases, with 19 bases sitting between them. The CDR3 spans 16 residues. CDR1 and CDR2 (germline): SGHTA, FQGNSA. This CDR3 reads CASSPREGGTAYEQYF. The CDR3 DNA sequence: TGTGCCAGCAGCCCCCGAGAGGGCGGAACCGCCTACGAGCAGTACTTC.

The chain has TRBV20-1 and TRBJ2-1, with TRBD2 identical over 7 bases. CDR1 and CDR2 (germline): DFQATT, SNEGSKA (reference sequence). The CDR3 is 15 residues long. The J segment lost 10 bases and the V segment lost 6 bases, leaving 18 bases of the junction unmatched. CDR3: CSAPPGGAPFGEQFF. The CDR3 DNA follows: TGCAGTGCCCCACCGGGGGGAGCCCCCTTTGGAGAGCAGTTCTTC.

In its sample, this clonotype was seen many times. Here the CDR3 reads CASRWTQNNQPQHF. The CDR3 DNA reads TGTGCCAGCAGGTGGACACAGAACAATCAGCCCCAGCATTTT. The chain couples TRBV2 to TRBJ1-5; D may be TRBD1 (5 bases). The germline V gene encodes CDR1 SNHLY and CDR2 FYNNEI. V lost 6 bases and J lost 3, with 12 bases in between. The CDR3 spans 14 residues.

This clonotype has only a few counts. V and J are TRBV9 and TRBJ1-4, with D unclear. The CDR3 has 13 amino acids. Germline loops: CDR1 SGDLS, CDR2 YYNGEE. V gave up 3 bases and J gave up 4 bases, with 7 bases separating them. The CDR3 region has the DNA TGTGCCAGCAGCGCTCGGCTTAATGAAAAACTGTTTTTT. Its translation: CASSARLNEKLFF. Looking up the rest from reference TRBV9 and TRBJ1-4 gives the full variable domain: DSGVTQTPKHLITATGQRVTLRCSPRSGDLSVYWYQQSLDQGLQFLIQYYNGEERAKGNILERFSAQQFPDLHSELNLSSLELGDSALYFCASSARLNEKLFFGSGTQLSVL.

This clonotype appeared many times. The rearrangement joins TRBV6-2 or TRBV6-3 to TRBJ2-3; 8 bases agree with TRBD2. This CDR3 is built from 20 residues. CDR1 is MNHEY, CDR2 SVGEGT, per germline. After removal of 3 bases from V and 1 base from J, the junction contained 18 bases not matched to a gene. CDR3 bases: TGTGCCAGCAGTTATACCCCAGAAGAGCGGGAGTCTAGGCGCACAGATACGCAGTATTTT. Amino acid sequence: CASSYTPEERESRRTDTQYF.

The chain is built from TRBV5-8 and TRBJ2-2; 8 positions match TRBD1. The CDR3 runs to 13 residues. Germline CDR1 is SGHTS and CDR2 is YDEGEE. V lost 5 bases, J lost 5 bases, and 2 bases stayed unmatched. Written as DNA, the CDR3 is TGTGCCAGCAGGGACAGGGAGACCGGGGAGCTGTTTTTT. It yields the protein CASRDRETGELFF.

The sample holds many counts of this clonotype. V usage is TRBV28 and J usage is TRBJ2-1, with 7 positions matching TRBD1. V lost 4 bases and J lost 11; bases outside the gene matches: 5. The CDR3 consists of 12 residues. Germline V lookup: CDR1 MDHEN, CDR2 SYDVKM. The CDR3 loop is CASSWGTDQQFF. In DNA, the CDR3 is TGTGCCAGCAGTTGGGGGACAGACCAGCAGTTCTTC.

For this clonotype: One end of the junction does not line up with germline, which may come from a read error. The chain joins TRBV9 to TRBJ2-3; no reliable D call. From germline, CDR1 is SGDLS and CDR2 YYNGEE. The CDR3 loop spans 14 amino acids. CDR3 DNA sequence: TGTGTCAGCAGCGTTAGAGGTCACACAGATACGCAGTATTTT. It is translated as CVSSVRGHTDTQYF.

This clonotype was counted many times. The CDR3: CASSLVWGTQYF. The CDR3 DNA is TGTGCCAGCAGCTTAGTTTGGGGGACCCAGTACTTC. J is TRBJ2-5 and V is TRBV11-2; no clear D gene. This CDR3 comprises 12 residues. CDR1 and CDR2 (germline): SGHAT, FQNNGV. Trimming took off 1 base at V and 7 bases at J, with 7 bases between the two ends.

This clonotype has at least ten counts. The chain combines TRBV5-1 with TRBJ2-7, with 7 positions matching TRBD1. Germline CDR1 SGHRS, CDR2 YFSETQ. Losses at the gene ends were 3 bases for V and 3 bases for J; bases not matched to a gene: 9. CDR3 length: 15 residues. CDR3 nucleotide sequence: TGCGCCAGCAGCTGGGTGACAGGGACAGTCTACGAGCAGTACTTC. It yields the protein CASSWVTGTVYEQYF.

The DNA for the CDR3 is TGTGCTAGCTGCCGGCGGCTCGAGGGGGCCACTAATGAAAAACTGTTTTTT. It yields the protein CASCRRLEGATNEKLFF. This chain uses TRBV12-5 with TRBJ1-4, with 7 nucleotides matching TRBD1. The CDR3 extends over 17 amino acids. With 9 bases clipped from V and 2 bases from J, the junction kept 15 bases outside the gene matches. The germline gives CDR1 LGHNT, CDR2 FRNRAP. Combining the CDR3 with reference TRBV12-5 and TRBJ1-4 gives the whole variable domain DARVTQTPRHKVTEMGQEVTMRCQPILGHNTVFWYRQTMMQGLELLAYFRNRAPLDDSGMPKDRFSAEMPDATLATLKIQPSEPRDSAVYFCASCRRLEGATNEKLFFGSGTQLSVL.

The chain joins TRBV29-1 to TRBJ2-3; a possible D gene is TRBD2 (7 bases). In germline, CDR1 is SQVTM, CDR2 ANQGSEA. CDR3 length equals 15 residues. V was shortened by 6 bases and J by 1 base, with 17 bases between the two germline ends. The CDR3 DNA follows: TGCAGCGTGCGCGGGGGAGGGGGAGGCACAGATACGCAGTATTTT. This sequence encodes CSVRGGGGGTDTQYF.

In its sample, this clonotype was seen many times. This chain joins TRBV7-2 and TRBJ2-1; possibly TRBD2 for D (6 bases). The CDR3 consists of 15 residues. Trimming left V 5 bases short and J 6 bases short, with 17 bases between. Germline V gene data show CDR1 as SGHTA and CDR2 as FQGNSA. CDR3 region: CASSPRGDSSNEQFF. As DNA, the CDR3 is TGTGCCAGCAGCCCCCGCGGGGACTCTAGCAATGAGCAGTTCTTC.

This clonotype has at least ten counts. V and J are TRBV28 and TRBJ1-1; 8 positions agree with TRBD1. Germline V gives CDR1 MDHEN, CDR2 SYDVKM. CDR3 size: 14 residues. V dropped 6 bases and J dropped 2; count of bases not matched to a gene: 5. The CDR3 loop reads CASREGQANTEAFF. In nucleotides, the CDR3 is TGTGCCAGCAGGGAGGGACAGGCTAACACTGAAGCTTTCTTT.

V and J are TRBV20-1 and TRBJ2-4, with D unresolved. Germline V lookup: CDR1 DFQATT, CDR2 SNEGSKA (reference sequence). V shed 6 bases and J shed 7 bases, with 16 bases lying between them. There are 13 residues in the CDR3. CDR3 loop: CSAYTFLANIQYF. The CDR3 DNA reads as TGCAGTGCGTACACTTTTTTGGCGAACATTCAGTACTTC.

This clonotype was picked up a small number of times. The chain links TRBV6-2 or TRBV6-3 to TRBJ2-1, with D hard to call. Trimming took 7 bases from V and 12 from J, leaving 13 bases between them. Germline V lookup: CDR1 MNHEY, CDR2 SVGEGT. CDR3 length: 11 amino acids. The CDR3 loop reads CASTHFGVQFF. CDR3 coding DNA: TGTGCCAGCACCCACTTTGGGGTGCAGTTCTTC.

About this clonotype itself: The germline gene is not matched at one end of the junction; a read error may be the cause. CDR3 nucleotide sequence: TGCGCCAGCAGCCAACTATGGACTAGCGGGGTAAACACAGATACGCAGTATTTT. Protein: CASSQLWTSGVNTDTQYF. This chain uses TRBV7-8 with TRBJ2-3; 12 nucleotides match TRBD2. Germline-derived CDR1 and CDR2 are SGHVS and FQNEAQ. The CDR3 length is 18 residues. Based on the CDR3 plus reference TRBV7-8 and TRBJ2-3, the full variable domain is GAGVSQSPRYKVAKRGQDVALRCDPISGHVSLFWYQQALGQGPEFLTYFQNEAQLDKSGLPSDRFFAERPEGSVSTLKIQRTQQEDSAVYLCASSQLWTSGVNTDTQYFGPGTRLTVL.

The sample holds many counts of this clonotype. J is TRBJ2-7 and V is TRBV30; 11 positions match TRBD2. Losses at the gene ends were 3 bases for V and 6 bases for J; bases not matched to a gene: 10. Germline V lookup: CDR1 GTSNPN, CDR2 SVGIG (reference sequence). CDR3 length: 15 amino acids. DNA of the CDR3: TGTGCCTGGAGCGGGATTAGGACTAGCGGGTCCGAGCAGTACTTC. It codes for CAWSGIRTSGSEQYF.

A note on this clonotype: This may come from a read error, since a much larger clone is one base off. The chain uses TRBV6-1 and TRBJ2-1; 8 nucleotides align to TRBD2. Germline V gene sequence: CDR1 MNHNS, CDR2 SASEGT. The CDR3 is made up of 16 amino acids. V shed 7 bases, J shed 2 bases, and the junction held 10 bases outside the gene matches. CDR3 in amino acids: CASTPLAEGPYNEQFF. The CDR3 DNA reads TGTGCCAGCACTCCACTAGCGGAAGGGCCCTACAATGAGCAGTTCTTC.

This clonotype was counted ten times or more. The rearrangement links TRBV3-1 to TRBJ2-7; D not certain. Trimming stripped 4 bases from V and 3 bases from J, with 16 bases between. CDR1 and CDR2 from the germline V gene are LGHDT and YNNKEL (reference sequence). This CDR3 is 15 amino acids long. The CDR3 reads CASSRLKSRSYEQYF. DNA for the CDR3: TGTGCCAGCAGCCGCCTCAAAAGCAGAAGCTACGAGCAGTACTTC.